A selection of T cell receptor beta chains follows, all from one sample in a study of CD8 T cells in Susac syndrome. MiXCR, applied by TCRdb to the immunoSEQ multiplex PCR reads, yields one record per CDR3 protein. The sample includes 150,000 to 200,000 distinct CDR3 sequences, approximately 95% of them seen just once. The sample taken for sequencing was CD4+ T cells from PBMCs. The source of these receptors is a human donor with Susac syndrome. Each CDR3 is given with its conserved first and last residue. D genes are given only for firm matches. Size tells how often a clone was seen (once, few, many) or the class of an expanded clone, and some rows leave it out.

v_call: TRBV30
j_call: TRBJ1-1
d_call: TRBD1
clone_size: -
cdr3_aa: CATHRGRDTEAFF
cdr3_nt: TGTGCCACACACAGGGGGCGGGACACTGAAGCTTTCTTT

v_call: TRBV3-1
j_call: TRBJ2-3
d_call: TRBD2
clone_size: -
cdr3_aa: CASSRGTITDTQYF
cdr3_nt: TGTGCCAGCAGCCGGGGGACTATCACAGATACGCAGTATTTT

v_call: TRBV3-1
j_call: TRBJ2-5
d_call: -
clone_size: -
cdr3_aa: CASSQDPRQEETQYF
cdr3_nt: TGTGCCAGCAGCCAAGATCCCCGGCAGGAAGAGACCCAGTACTTC

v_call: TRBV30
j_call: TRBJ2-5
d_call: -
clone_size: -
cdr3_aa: CAWNTGGETQYF
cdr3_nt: TGTGCCTGGAATACTGGGGGGGAGACCCAGTACTTC

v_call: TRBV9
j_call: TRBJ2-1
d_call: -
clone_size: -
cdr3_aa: CASSRDRTSYNEQFF
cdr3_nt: TGTGCCAGCAGCCGAGACAGGACCTCCTACAATGAGCAGTTCTTC

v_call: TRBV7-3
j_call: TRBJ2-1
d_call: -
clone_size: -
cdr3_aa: CASSSPAASSYNEQFF
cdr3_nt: TGTGCCAGCAGCTCCCCCGCGGCCAGCTCCTACAATGAGCAGTTCTTC

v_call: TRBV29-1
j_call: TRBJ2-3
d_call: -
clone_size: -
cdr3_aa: CSLSFGRLDTQYF
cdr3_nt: TGCAGCCTCTCGTTTGGGCGACTAGATACGCAGTATTTT

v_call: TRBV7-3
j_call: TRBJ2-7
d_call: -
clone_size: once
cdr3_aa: CASSPQTGKHSYEQYF
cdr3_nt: TGTGCCAGCAGCCCTCAGACAGGCAAGCACTCCTACGAGCAGTACTTC

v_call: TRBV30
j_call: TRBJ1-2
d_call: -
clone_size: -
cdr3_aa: CAWISNYGYTF
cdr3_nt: TGTGCCTGGATCTCCAACTATGGCTACACCTTC

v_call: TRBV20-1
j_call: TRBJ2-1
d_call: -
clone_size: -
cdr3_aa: CSASLVPGSNEQFF
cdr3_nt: TGCAGTGCTAGTCTTGTGCCGGGATCGAATGAGCAGTTCTTC

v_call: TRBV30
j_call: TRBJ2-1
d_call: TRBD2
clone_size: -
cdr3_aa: CAWIPVIAGGYGEQFF
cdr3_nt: TGTGCCTGGATTCCAGTGATAGCGGGGGGATATGGTGAGCAGTTCTTC

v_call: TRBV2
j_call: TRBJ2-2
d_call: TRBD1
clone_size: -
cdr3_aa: CASSVDRTNTGELFF
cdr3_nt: TGTGCCAGCAGCGTGGACAGGACGAACACCGGGGAGCTGTTTTTT

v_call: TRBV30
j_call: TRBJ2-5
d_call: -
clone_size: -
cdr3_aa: CAWSPGTQETQYF
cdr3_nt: TGTGCCTGGAGTCCCGGGACTCAAGAGACCCAGTACTTC

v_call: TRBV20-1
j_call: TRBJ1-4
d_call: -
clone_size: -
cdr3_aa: CSAGSTGGLEKLFF
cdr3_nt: TGCAGTGCTGGATCCACGGGAGGGCTTGAAAAACTGTTTTTT

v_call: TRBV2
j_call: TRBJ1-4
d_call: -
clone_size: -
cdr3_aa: CASSDFWGSRGSNEKLFF
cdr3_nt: TGTGCCAGCAGTGATTTTTGGGGTAGCAGGGGATCTAATGAAAAACTGTTTTTT

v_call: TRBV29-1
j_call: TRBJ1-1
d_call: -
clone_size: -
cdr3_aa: CSVELLLNTEAFF
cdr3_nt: TGCAGCGTTGAACTCCTTCTGAACACTGAAGCTTTCTTT

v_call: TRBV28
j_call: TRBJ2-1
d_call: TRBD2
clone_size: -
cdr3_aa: CASILGAGGDEQFF
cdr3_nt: TGTGCCAGCATCCTGGGAGCGGGGGGGGATGAGCAGTTCTTC

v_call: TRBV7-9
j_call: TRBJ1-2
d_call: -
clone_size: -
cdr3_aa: CASSLSPYYGYTF
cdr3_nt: TGTGCCAGCAGCTTAAGTCCGTACTATGGCTACACCTTC

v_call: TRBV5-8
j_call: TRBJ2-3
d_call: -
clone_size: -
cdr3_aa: CASSFRDSREYF
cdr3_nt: TGTGCCAGCAGTTTCCGGGACTCGAGGGAGTATTTT

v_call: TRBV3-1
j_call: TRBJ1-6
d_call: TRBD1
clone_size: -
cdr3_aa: CASGDRGSASPLHF
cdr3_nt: TGTGCCAGCGGGGACAGGGGGTCCGCTTCACCCCTCCACTTT

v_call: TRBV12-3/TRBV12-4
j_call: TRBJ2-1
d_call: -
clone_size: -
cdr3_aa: CASSLEGYEQFF
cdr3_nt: TGTGCCAGCAGTTTGGAGGGGTATGAGCAGTTCTTC

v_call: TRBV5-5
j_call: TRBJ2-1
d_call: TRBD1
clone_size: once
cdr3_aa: CASSWGTGAYNEQFF
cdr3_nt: TGTGCCAGCAGCTGGGGGACAGGGGCTTACAATGAGCAGTTCTTC

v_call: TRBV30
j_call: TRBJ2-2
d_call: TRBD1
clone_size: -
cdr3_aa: CAWSRDRGDISELFF
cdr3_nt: TGTGCCTGGAGTCGGGACAGGGGTGACATATCGGAGCTGTTTTTT

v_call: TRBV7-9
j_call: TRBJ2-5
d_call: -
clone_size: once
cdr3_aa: CASRQILTGETQYF
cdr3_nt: TGTGCCAGCAGACAAATTTTGACCGGAGAGACCCAGTACTTC

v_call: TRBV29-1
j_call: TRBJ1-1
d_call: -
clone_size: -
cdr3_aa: CSVDGGVLNTEAFF
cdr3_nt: TGCAGCGTTGATGGAGGGGTCCTTAACACTGAAGCTTTCTTT

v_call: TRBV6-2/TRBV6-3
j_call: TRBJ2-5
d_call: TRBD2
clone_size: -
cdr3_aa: CASSPLEPAGYQETQYF
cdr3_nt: TGTGCCAGCAGTCCCCTGGAGCCAGCGGGGTACCAAGAGACCCAGTACTTC

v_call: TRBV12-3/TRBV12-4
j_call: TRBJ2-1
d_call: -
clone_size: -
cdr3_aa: CASSSLPRDRLPNEQFF
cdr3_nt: TGTGCCAGCAGCTCCCTCCCCCGGGACCGACTACCTAATGAGCAGTTCTTC

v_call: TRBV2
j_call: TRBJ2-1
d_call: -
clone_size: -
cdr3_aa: CASSDLANEQFF
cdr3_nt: TGTGCCAGCAGTGACCTTGCCAATGAGCAGTTCTTC

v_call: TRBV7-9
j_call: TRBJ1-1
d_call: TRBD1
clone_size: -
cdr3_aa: CASSSPTGYTEAFF
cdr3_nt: TGTGCCAGCAGCTCACCGACAGGGTACACTGAAGCTTTCTTT

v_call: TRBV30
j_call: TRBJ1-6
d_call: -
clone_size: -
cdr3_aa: CAWSQQGSPLHF
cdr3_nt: TGTGCCTGGAGCCAACAAGGATCACCCCTCCACTTT

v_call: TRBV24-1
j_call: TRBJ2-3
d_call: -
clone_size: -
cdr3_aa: CATSDGGGPTDTQYF
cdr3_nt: TGTGCCACCAGTGATGGAGGGGGGCCCACAGATACGCAGTATTTT

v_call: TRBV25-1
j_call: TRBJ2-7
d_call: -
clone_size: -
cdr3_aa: CASSTVYEQYF
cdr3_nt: TGTGCCAGCAGTACAGTCTACGAGCAGTACTTC

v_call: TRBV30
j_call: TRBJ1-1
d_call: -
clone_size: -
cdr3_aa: CAWIDSARDTEAFF
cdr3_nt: TGTGCCTGGATCGATTCCGCGAGGGACACTGAAGCTTTCTTT

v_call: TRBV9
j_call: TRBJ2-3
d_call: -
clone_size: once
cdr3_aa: CASSDPGLSTDTQYF
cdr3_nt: TGTGCCAGCAGTGACCCGGGGTTAAGCACAGATACGCAGTATTTT

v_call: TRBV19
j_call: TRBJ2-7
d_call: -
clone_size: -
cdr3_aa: CASSVGTGDYEQYF
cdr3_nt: TGTGCCAGTAGCGTCGGAACGGGGGACTACGAGCAGTACTTC

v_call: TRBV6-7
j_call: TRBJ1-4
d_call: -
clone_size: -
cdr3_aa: CASSYYSPTFF
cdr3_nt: TGTGCCAGCAGTTACTATAGTCCTACGTTTTTT

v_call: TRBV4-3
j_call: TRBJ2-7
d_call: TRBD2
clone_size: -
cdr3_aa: CASSQDLTSGDEQYF
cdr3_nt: TGCGCCAGCAGCCAAGATTTGACTAGCGGGGACGAGCAGTACTTC

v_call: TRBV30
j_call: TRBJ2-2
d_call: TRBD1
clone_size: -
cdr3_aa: CAWIPTGGNGELFF
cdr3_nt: TGTGCCTGGATCCCGACAGGGGGCAACGGGGAGCTGTTTTTT

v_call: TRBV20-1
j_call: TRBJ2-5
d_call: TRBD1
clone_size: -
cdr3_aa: CSARDRFRETQYF
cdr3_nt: TGCAGTGCTAGGGACAGGTTTCGGGAGACCCAGTACTTC

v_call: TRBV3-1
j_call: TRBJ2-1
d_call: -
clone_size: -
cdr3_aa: CASSQDRTSLGQFF
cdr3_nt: TGTGCCAGCAGCCAAGATCGAACTAGCTTAGGGCAGTTCTTC

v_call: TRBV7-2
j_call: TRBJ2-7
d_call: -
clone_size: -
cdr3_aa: CASSLGSGNSYEQYF
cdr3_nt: TGTGCCAGCAGCTTAGGTAGCGGAAACTCCTACGAGCAGTACTTC

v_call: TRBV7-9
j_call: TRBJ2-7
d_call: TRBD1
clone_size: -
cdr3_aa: CASSGGQGRNEQYF
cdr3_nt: TGTGCCAGCAGCGGGGGACAGGGACGGAACGAGCAGTACTTC

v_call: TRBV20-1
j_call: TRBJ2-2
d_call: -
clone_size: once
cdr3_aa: CSASNPRATGELFF
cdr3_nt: TGCAGTGCTAGCAATCCTAGGGCCACCGGGGAGCTGTTTTTT

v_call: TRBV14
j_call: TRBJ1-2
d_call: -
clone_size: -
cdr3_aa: CASSQTQPFGYTF
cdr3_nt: TGTGCCAGCAGCCAGACACAGCCGTTTGGCTACACCTTC

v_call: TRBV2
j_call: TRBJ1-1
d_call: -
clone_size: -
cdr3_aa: CASSTGTLNTEAFF
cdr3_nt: TGTGCCAGCAGTACCGGGACTCTGAACACTGAAGCTTTCTTT

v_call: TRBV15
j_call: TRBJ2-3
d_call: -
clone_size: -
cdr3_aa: CATSSPRGSTDTQYF
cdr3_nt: TGTGCCACCAGCAGCCCAAGAGGGAGCACAGATACGCAGTATTTT

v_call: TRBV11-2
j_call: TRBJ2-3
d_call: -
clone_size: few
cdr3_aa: CASSLVGGADTQYF
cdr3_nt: TGTGCCAGCAGCTTAGTTGGCGGGGCCGATACGCAGTATTTT

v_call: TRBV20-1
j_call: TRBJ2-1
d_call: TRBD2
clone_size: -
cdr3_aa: CSAPKTSSYEQFF
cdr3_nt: TGCAGTGCTCCAAAGACTAGCTCCTATGAGCAGTTCTTC